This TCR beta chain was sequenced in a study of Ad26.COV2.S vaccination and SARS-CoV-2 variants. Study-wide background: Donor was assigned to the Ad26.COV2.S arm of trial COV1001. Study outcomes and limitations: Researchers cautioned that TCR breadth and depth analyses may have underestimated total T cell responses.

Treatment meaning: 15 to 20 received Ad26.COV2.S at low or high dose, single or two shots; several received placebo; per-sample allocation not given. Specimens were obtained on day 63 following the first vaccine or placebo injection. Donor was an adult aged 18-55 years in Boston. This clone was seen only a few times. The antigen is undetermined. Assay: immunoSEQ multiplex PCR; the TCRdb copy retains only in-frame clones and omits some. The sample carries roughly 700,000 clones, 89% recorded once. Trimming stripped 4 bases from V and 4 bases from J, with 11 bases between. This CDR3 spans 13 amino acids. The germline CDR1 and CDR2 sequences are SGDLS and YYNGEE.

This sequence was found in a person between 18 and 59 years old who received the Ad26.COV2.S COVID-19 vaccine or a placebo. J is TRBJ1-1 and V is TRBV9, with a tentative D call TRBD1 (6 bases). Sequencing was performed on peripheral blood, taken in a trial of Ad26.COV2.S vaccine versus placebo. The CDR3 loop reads CASSSTGITEAFF. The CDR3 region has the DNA TGTGCCAGCAGCTCGACAGGAATCACTGAAGCTTTCTTT. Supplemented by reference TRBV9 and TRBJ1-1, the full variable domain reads DSGVTQTPKHLITATGQRVTLRCSPRSGDLSVYWYQQSLDQGLQFLIQYYNGEERAKGNILERFSAQQFPDLHSELNLSSLELGDSALYFCASSSTGITEAFFGQGTRLTVV.